Judged by abundance, the clone carrying this T cell receptor beta chain is medium-sized. This specimen belongs to a study of tumor-infiltrating lymphocytes in primary liver carcinoma. Scientists recovered RNA and DNA together from roughly 21-30 mg of unsorted bulk tissue. By surgical resection, the patients were treated for their primary liver carcinoma. Per germline, CDR1 SGHAT and CDR2 FQNNGV. This CDR3 spans 10 amino acids. V was shortened by 2 bases and J by 7 bases, with 3 bases between the two germline ends. TCR beta cDNA came from roughly 550 ng total RNA, primed with a constant-region primer. Library construction for TCR beta comprised three nested multiplex PCR rounds performed with slightly modified ARM-PCR. Forward primers for TRBV1-TRBV30 and a C-beta reverse primer served the first two PCR rounds, at about 10 cycles each. TCRdb passed the multiplex PCR reads through MiXCR, listing each CDR3 protein once. The data show more than 40,000 distinct CDR3 sequences, less than 75% seen once.

The sequence was obtained from a man in his forties with primary liver carcinoma and hepatitis B virus infection. The sequencing input was liver tumor tissue from sampling region 5. Sample subset: tumor region T5, tumor centre. The chain employs TRBV11-2 and TRBJ2-7; no clear D gene. In nucleotides, the CDR3 is TGTGCCAGCAGCTTAAGAGAGCAGTACTTC. Translation gives CASSLREQYF.